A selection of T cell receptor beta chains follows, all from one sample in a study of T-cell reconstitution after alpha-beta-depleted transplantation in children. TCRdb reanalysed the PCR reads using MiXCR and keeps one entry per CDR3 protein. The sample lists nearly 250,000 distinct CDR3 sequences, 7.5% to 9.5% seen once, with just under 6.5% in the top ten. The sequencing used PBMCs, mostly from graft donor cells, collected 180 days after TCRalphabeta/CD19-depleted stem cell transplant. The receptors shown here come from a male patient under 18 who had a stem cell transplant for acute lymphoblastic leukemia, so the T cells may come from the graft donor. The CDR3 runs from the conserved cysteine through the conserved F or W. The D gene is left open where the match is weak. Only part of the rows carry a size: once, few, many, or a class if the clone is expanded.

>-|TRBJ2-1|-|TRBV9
TGTGCCAGCAGCGTAGACGAGAGCTCCTACAATGAGCAGTTCTTC
CASSVDESSYNEQFF
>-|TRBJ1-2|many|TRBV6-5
TGTGCCAGCAGTTACTCAAAGGGTTTCTATGGCTACACCTTC
CASSYSKGFYGYTF
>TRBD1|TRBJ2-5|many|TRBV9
TGTGCCAGCAACCGGGGACAGGGGAACTTGGAGACCCAGTACTTC
CASNRGQGNLETQYF
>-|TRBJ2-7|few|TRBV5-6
TGTGCCAGCAGCCCTAGGGGATTTCGGTCCTACGAGCAGTACTTC
CASSPRGFRSYEQYF
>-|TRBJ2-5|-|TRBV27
TGTGCCAGCAGTTTACGCAACACCCCGGGAACCCAAGAGACCCAGTACTTC
CASSLRNTPGTQETQYF
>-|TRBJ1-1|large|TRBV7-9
TGTGCCAGCAGCTTAGATGGTCACACTGAAGCTTTCTTT
CASSLDGHTEAFF
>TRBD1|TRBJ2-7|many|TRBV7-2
TGTGCCAGCAGCTTAGAACAGGGACAGCTAAACGAGCAGTACTTC
CASSLEQGQLNEQYF
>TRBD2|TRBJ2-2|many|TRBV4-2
TGTGCCAGCAGCCAAGATGGGAGGGGCACCGGGGAGCTGTTTTTT
CASSQDGRGTGELFF
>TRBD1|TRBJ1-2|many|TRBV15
TGTGCCACCAGCAGAGATACGCGGACAGGGCGCCTTGCTAACTATGGCTACACCTTC
CATSRDTRTGRLANYGYTF
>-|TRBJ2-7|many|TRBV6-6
TGTGCCAGCAGTTACCCGCGAAGGTCCGAGCAGTACTTC
CASSYPRRSEQYF
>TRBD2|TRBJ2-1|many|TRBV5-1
TGCGCCAGTACAGCGGGAGGGCCTTTCAATGAGCAGTTCTTC
CASTAGGPFNEQFF
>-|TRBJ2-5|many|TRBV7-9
TGTGCCAGCAGCTCGGGGCCGGGGGAGACCCAGTACTTC
CASSSGPGETQYF
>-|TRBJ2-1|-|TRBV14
TGTGCCAGCAGCCAAGGTCAGGGGTGGACGGGAGACCCAATACGATCCTCCTACAATGAGCAGTTCTTC
CASSQGQGWTGDPIRSSYNEQFF
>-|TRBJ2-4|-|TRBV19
TGTGCCAGTAGCAAAGGGTTGGCCAAAAACATTCAGTACTTC
CASSKGLAKNIQYF
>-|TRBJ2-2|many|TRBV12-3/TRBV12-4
TGTGCCAGCAGAGGATCGAGCCCGACCGGGGAGCTGTTTTTT
CASRGSSPTGELFF
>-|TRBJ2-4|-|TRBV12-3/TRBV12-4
TGTGCCAGCTGTTGGGTTGGGTCAGGGAGGTCCGCCAAAAACATTCAGTACTTC
CASCWVGSGRSAKNIQYF
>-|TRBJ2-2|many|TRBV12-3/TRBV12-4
TGTGCCAGCAGTTTAGCTCCAGCCACCGGGGAGCTGTTTTTT
CASSLAPATGELFF
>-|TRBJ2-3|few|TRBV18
TGTGCCAGCTCACCCCTCGCAGGGGCAATAACAGATACGCAGTATTTT
CASSPLAGAITDTQYF
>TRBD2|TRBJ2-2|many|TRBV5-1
TGCGCCAGCAGCAGCAAGACTAGCTACACCGGGGAGCTGTTTTTT
CASSSKTSYTGELFF
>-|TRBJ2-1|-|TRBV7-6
TGTGCCAGCAGCCTCGGGGTGAGTGAGCAGTTCTTC
CASSLGVSEQFF
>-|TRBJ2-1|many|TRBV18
TGTGCCAGCTCACCTTCAGGGGTTGAGCAGTTCTTC
CASSPSGVEQFF
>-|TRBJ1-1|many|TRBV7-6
TGTGCCAGCAGCTTGACAGGTACCCTCGATCAAGCTTTCTTT
CASSLTGTLDQAFF
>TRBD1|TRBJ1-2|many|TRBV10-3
TGTGCCATCAAAGGGGGCGGCGGCTACACCTTC
CAIKGGGGYTF
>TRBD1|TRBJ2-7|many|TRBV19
TGTGCCAGTAGTATAAGGACAGGGGACGAGCAGTACTTC
CASSIRTGDEQYF
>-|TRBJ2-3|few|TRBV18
TGTGCCAGTAAGAAGGGGACCGATACGCAGTATTTT
CASKKGTDTQYF
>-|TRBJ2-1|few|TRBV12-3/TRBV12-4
TGTGCCAGCAGTTTAGACTCCCGCGCGCTAGTGAGGGACAATGAGCAGTTCTTC
CASSLDSRALVRDNEQFF
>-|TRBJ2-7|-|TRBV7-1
TGTGCCAGCAGCTCGTCCGGCGGCTTAGACGAGCAGTACTTC
CASSSSGGLDEQYF
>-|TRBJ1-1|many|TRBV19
TGTGCCAGTAGTGCCCACAGGGTCCTCACTGAAGCTTTCTTT
CASSAHRVLTEAFF
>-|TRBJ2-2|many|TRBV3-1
TGTGCCAGCAGCCAAGTAACAGGGGAGCTGTTTTTT
CASSQVTGELFF
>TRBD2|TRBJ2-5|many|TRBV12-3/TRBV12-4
TGTGCCAGCAGACGGAGCGGGGGGGCCGTGGAGACCCAGTACTTC
CASRRSGGAVETQYF
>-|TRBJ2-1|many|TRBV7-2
TGTGCCAGCAGCTTAGGCGGACAGTACAATGAGCAGTTCTTC
CASSLGGQYNEQFF
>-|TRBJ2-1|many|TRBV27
TGTGCCAGCAGTACCCAGCGAGTACCCTACAATGAGCAGTTCTTC
CASSTQRVPYNEQFF
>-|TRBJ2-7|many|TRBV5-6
TGTGCCAGCAGCCCCGTACCGGGATGGAGGTTGTTCCACGAGCAGTACTTC
CASSPVPGWRLFHEQYF
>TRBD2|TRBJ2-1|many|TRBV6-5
TGTGCCAGCAGCCGTAGCGGGGGATCCTACAATGAGCAGTTCTTC
CASSRSGGSYNEQFF
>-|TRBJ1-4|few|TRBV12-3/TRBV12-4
TGTGCCAGCAGTTTTGTGGGGTCGGGAGAAAAACTGTTTTTT
CASSFVGSGEKLFF
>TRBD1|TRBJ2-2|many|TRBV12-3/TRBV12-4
TGTGCCAGCAGTTTGGGGGACAGGGCCGGCGGGGAGCTGTTTTTT
CASSLGDRAGGELFF
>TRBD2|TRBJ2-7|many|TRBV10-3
TGTGCCATCAGTGAGAGGCTAGCGGCCTTGAGCTCCTACGAGCAGTACTTC
CAISERLAALSSYEQYF
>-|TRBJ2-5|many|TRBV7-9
TGTGCCAGCAGCTTAGAGCCGGGGTACCAAGAGACCCAGTACTTC
CASSLEPGYQETQYF
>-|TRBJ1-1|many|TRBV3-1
TGTGCCAGCAGCCCTACTAGGGGCCGGAACACTGAAGCTTTCTTT
CASSPTRGRNTEAFF
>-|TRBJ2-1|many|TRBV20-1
TGCAGTGCTCTCCGCCGGACCTCCTACAATGAGCAGTTCTTC
CSALRRTSYNEQFF
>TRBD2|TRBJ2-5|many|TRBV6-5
TGTGCCAGCAGTTTTGCGGGAGGGCCGGAGACCCAGTACTTC
CASSFAGGPETQYF
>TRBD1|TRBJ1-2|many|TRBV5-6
TGTGCCAGCAGCATCGGACAGGGGAATATCTATGGCTACACCTTC
CASSIGQGNIYGYTF
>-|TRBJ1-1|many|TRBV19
TGTGCCAGCGACTTGGGACCATTTAACACTGAAGCTTTCTTT
CASDLGPFNTEAFF
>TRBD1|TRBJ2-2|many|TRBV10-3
TGTGCCATCCAGACAGGGGATGGAGGCGGGGAGCTGTTTTTT
CAIQTGDGGGELFF
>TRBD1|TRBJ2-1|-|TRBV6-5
TGTGCCAGCAGTTACGGCGGACAGGGGGGCAATGAGCAGTTCTTC
CASSYGGQGGNEQFF
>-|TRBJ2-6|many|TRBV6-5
TGTGCCAGCAGTTACTCGACTGTCTCTGGGGCCAACGTCCTGACTTTC
CASSYSTVSGANVLTF
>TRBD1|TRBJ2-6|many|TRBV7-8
TGTGCCAGCACCCTTAGGGACAGGTCAGCTGGGGCCAACGTCCTGACTTTC
CASTLRDRSAGANVLTF
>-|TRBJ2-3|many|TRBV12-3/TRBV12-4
TGTGCCAGCAGTCGCCTCCGCGATACGCAGTATTTT
CASSRLRDTQYF
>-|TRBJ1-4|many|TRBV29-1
TGCAGCGTTTTGTCCAGAACTAATGAAAAACTGTTTTTT
CSVLSRTNEKLFF
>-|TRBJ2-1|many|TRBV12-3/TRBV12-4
TGTGCCAGCAGTTTAGCGAGGAAGGGGGAGCAGTTCTTC
CASSLARKGEQFF
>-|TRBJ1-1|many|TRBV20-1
TGCAGTGCGGCGGTAGAGAGAGCTTTCTTT
CSAAVERAFF
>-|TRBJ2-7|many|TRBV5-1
TGCGCCAGCAGCTTGGAAGGGCTCTCCTACGAGCAGTACTTC
CASSLEGLSYEQYF
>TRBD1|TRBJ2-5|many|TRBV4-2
TGTGCCAGCAGCCAGGTCCCGACAGGGGCAAAAGAGACCCAGTACTTC
CASSQVPTGAKETQYF